Below are 10 T cell receptor beta chains sequenced from a single sample in a study of blood T cell repertoires in COVID-19 (dated by TCRdb to between 2020 and 2021). Libraries were prepared through the immunoSEQ multiplex PCR assay. This immuneACCESS table, as held by TCRdb, lists in-frame sequences with V and J called but not all clones. Of the missing ones, under half trace to an unresolved V gene in checked studies; the others have no known cause. The sample profile shows 450,000 to 500,000 clones; 70% to 90% of them were found once. The ten largest clones take up about 3.2% of the sample. Specimen: peripheral blood. These receptors all stem from a human donor in a cohort sampled during active COVID-19.

This clone was seen a single time. The gene calls are TRBV28 and TRBJ1-5; D gene unclear. The CDR3 contains 16 residues. The germline V gene has CDR1 MDHEN and CDR2 SYDVKM. V was trimmed by 7 bases and J by 0 bases, leaving 16 bases between them. CDR3 sequence: CASIGHGRYSNQPQHF. The CDR3 region has the DNA TGTGCCAGCATAGGTCACGGGAGATATAGCAATCAGCCCCAGCATTTT.

The gene calls are TRBV7-2 and TRBJ2-3; TRBD2 aligns across 7 bases. CDR1 is SGHTA and CDR2 is FQGNSA in the germline V gene. Trimming at V came to 1 base and at J to 4 bases, leaving 11 bases not matched to a gene. This CDR3 is built from 17 residues. CDR3 loop: CASSLGSSGHLSDTQYF. Written as DNA, the CDR3 is TGTGCCAGCAGCTTAGGGTCTAGCGGACATCTTTCAGATACGCAGTATTTT.

The chain recombines TRBV28 with TRBJ1-4; 7 positions match TRBD1. The junction had 9 bases not matched to a gene; V was cut back by 3 bases and J by 5 bases. The CDR3 consists of 16 residues. Germline V gene lookup returns CDR1 MDHEN and CDR2 SYDVKM. CDR3 region: CASSFLDRDGNEKLFF. The CDR3 DNA reads TGTGCCAGCAGTTTCCTTGACAGGGACGGGAATGAAAAACTGTTTTTT. Variable domain in full (rest from reference TRBV28 and TRBJ1-4): DVKVTQSSRYLVKRTGEKVFLECVQDMDHENMFWYRQDPGLGLRLIYFSYDVKMKEKGDIPEGYSVSREKKERFSLILESASTNQTSMYLCASSFLDRDGNEKLFFGSGTQLSVL.

The V and J genes are TRBV3-1 (or the pseudogene TRBV3-2) and TRBJ1-1; D is undetermined. Between the trimmed V and J ends, which lost 2 bases and 5 bases, there was a span of 6 bases. Germline V gives CDR1 LGHDT, CDR2 YNNKEL (reference sequence). CDR3 length: 12 amino acids. CDR3 loop: CASSQYRTEAFF. The CDR3 DNA reads as TGTGCCAGCAGCCAATACAGAACTGAAGCTTTCTTT.

The chain links TRBV5-5 to TRBJ1-1; 7 positions agree with TRBD1. The CDR3 length is 14 residues. Looked up from germline, CDR1 is SGHKS and CDR2 is YYEKEE (reference sequence). The V gene end was trimmed by 3 bases and the J gene end by 7 bases; junction bases not matched to a gene: 9. CDR3 DNA sequence: TGTGCCAGCAGCTCGAATGACAGGGCACTTGAAGCTTTCTTT. Its protein product is CASSSNDRALEAFF.

This chain links TRBV28 with TRBJ1-2; 10 bases line up with TRBD1. V gave up 8 bases and J gave up 2 bases; unmatched junction bases: 11. Germline-derived CDR1 and CDR2 are MDHEN and SYDVKM. The CDR3 is made up of 16 amino acids. This chain's CDR3 is CASSPRTGGFNYGYTF. The CDR3 nucleotides are TGTGCCAGCTCCCCCCGGACAGGGGGATTCAACTATGGCTACACCTTC.

A few counts support this clone. The rearrangement links TRBV4-3 to TRBJ1-5; no clear D gene. The germline gives CDR1 LGHNA, CDR2 YSLEER. The CDR3 has 15 amino acids. V was cut by 0 bases and J by 9 bases, with 15 bases left in between. CDR3 protein: CASSQDTSGLRPQHF. In DNA form, the CDR3 reads TGCGCCAGCAGCCAAGATACCTCGGGGTTAAGGCCCCAGCATTTT.

The chain carries TRBV3-1 (or the pseudogene TRBV3-2) and TRBJ1-1; TRBD1 is a possible D gene (5 bases). CDR3 length equals 13 residues. Trimming shortened V by 8 bases and J by 1 base, and 11 bases separated the two germline ends. Germline V gene lookup returns CDR1 LGHDT and CDR2 YNNKEL (reference sequence). The chain's CDR3 is CASARAENTEAFF. CDR3 DNA: TGTGCCAGCGCCAGGGCTGAGAACACTGAAGCTTTCTTT.

The CDR3 region is CASSSRADGNTIYF. CDR3 DNA sequence: TGTGCCAGCTCGTCCAGGGCAGACGGAAACACCATATATTTT. The rearrangement links TRBV6-5 to TRBJ1-3; TRBD1 might be the D (5 bases). The germline V gene has CDR1 MNHEY and CDR2 SVGAGI. The CDR3 loop spans 14 amino acids. V was shortened by 8 bases and J by 4 bases, with 15 bases between the two germline ends.

The chain joins TRBV7-9 to TRBJ2-3; D is uncertain. CDR1 and CDR2 (germline): SEHNR, FQNEAQ (reference sequence). This CDR3 spans 16 amino acids. Trimming left V 1 base short and J 2 bases short, with 13 bases between. In nucleotides, the CDR3 is TGTGCCAGCAGCTTAGATGACTTCTACAACACAGATACGCAGTATTTT. Translating it yields CASSLDDFYNTDTQYF.